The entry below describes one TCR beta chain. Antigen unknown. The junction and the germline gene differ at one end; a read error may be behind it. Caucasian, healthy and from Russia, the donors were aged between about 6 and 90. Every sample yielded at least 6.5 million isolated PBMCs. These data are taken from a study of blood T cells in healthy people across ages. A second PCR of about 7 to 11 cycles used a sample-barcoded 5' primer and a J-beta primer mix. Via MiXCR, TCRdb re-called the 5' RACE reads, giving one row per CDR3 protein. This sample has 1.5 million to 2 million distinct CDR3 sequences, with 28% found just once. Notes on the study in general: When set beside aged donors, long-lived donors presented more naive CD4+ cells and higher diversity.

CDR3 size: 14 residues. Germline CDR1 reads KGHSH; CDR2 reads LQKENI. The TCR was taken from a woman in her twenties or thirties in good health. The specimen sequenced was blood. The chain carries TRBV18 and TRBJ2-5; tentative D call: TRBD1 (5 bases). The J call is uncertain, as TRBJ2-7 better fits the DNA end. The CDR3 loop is CVSSPRTGFYEQYF. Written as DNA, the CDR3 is TGTGTCAGCTCACCTAGAACAGGTTTCTACGAGCAGTACTTC.